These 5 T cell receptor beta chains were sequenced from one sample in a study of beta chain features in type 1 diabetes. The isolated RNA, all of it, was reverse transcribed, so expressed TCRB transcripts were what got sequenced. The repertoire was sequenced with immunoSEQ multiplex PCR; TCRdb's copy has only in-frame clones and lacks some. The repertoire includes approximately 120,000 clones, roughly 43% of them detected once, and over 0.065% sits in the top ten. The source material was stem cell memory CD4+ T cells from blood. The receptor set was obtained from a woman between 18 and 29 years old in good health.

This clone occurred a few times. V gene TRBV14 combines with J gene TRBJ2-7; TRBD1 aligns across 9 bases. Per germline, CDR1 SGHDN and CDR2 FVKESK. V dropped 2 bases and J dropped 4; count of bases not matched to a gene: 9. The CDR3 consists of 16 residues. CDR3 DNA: TGTGCCAGCAGCCAATTTCAAGGGACAGGGACTTACGAGCAGTACTTC. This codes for CASSQFQGTGTYEQYF.

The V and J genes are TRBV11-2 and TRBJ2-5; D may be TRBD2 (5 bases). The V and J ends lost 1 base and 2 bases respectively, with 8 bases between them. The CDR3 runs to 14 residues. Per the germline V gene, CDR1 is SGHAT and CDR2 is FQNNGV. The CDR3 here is CASSLAGGQETQYF. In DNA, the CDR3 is TGTGCCAGCAGCTTAGCTGGCGGGCAAGAGACCCAGTACTTC.

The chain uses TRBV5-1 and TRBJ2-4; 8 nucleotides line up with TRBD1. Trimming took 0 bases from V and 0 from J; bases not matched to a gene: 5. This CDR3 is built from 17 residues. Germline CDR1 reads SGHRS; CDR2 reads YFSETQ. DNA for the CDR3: TGCGCCAGCAGCTTGGGGGGACAGGCAGTAGCCAAAAACATTCAGTACTTC. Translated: CASSLGGQAVAKNIQYF.

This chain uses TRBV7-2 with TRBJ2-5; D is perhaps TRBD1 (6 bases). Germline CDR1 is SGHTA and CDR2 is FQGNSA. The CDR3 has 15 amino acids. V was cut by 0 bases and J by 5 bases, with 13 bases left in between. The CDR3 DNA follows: TGTGCCAGCAGCTTAGCTCTGGGGGCGAGGGAGACCCAGTACTTC. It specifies CASSLALGARETQYF.

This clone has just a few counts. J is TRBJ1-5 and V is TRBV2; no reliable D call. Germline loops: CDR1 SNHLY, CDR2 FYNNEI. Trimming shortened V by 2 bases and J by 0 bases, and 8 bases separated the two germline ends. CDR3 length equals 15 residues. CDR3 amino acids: CASSEWEISNQPQHF. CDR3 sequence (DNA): TGTGCCAGCAGTGAATGGGAGATTAGCAATCAGCCCCAGCATTTT.